This T cell receptor beta chain was profiled in a study of cytomegalovirus exposure and HLA in healthy donors. Study-wide findings and caveats: In a later analysis, HLA-associated TCR beta chains were more clonally expanded than equally common others.

Turning to this clone: What it recognizes is unknown.

This CDR3 is 14 amino acids long. Trimming took 0 bases from V and 3 from J, leaving 6 bases between them. Germline CDR1 is ENHRY and CDR2 is SYGVKD. Vbeta (60) and Jbeta (13) primers were used in the PCR. Assay: immunoSEQ multiplex PCR; the TCRdb copy retains only in-frame clones and omits some. The sample includes 230,000 or so clones, 92% of them seen just once. Sequencing was performed on PBMCs. The rearrangement links TRBV10-3 to TRBJ1-3; D is unresolved. The clonotype was recovered from a girl aged 2-10 years in good health and CMV-seronegative. The CDR3 DNA reads TGTGCCATCAGTGAGTCGGCTTTTGGAAACACCATATATTTT. The encoded protein is CAISESAFGNTIYF.